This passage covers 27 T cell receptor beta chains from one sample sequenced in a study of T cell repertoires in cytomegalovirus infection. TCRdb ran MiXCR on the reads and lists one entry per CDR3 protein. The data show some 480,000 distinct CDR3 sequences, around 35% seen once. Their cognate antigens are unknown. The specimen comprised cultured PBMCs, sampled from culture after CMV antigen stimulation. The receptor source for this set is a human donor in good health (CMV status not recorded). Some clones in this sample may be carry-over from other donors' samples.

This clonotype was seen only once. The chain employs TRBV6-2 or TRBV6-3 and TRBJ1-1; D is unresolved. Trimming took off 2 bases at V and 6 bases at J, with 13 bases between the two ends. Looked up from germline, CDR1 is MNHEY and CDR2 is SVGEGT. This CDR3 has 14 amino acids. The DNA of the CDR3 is TGTGCCAGCAGTTACGGGAGACTTAGAGCTGAAGCTTTCTTT. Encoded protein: CASSYGRLRAEAFF.

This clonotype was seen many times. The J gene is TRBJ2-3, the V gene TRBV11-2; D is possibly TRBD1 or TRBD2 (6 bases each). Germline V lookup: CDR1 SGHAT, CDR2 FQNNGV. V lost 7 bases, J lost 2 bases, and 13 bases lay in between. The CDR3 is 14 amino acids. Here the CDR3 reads CASKIPGATDTQYF. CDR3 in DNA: TGTGCCAGCAAAATACCGGGGGCCACAGATACGCAGTATTTT. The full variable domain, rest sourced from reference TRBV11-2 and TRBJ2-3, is EAGVAQSPRYKIIEKRQSVAFWCNPISGHATLYWYQQILGQGPKLLIQFQNNGVVDDSQLPKDRFSAERLKGVDSTLKIQPAKLEDSAVYLCASKIPGATDTQYFGPGTRLTVL.

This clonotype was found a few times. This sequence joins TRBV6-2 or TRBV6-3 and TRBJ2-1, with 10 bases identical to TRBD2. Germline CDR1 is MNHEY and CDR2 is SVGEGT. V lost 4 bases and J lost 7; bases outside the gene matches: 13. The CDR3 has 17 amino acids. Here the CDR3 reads CASSSVVLAGVFNEQFF. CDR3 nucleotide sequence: TGTGCCAGCAGTTCCGTCGTCCTAGCGGGAGTTTTTAATGAGCAGTTCTTC.

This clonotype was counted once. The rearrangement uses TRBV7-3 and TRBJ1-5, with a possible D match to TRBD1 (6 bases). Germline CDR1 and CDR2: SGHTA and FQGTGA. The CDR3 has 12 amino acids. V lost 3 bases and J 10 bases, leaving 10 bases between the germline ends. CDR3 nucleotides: TGTGCCAGCAGCTTTGCGGACAGTCCCCAGCATTTT. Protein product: CASSFADSPQHF.

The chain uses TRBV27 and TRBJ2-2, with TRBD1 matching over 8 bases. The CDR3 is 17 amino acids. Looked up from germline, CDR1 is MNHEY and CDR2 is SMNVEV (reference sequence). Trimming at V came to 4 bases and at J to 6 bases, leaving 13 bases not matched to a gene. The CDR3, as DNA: TGTGCCAGCAGTTCCAAATGGGACAGGAGCCCTTCCGGGGAGCTGTTTTTT. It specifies CASSSKWDRSPSGELFF.

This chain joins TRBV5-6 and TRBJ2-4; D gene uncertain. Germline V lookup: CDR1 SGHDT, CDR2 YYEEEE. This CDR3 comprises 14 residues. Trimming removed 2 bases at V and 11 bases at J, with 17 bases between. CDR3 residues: CASSLARTERVQYF. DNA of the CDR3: TGTGCCAGCAGCTTAGCCAGGACCGAGCGTGTTCAGTACTTC.

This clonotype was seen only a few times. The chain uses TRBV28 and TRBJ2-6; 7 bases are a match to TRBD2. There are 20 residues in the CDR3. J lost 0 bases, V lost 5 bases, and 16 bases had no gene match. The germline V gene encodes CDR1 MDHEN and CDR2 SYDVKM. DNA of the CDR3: TGTGCCAGCAGTGCCTTGAAGGTAGCGGGTCCGAGCTCTGGGGCCAACGTCCTGACTTTC. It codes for CASSALKVAGPSSGANVLTF.

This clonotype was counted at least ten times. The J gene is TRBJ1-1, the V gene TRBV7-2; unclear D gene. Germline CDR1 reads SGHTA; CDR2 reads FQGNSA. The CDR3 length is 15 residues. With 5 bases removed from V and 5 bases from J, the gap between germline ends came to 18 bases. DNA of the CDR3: TGTGCCAGCAGCCCCCGCGCGGGCGGAGGGACTGAAGCTTTCTTT. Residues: CASSPRAGGGTEAFF.

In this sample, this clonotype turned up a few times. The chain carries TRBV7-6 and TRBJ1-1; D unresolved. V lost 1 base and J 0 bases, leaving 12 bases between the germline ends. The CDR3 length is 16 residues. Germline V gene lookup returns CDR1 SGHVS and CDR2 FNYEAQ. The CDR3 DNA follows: TGTGCCAGCAGCTTAGTTATAGCCAAAATGAACACTGAAGCTTTCTTT. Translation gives CASSLVIAKMNTEAFF. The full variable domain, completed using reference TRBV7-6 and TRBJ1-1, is GAGVSQSPRYKVTKRGQDVALRCDPISGHVSLYWYRQALGQGPEFLTYFNYEAQQDKSGLPNDRFSAERPEGSISTLTIQRTEQRDSAMYRCASSLVIAKMNTEAFFGQGTRLTVV.

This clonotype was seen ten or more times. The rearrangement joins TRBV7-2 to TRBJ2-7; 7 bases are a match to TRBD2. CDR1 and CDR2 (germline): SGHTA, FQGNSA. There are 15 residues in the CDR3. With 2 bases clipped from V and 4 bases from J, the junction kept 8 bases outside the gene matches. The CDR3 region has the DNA TGTGCCAGCAGCTTAAACGGCGGGAGTCCGTACGAGCAGTACGTC. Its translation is CASSLNGGSPYEQYV.

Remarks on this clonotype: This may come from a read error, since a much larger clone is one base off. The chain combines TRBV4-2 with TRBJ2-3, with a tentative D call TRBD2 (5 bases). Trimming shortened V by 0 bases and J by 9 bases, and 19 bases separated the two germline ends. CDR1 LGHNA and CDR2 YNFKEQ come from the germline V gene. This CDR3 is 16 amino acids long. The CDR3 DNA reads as TGTGCCAGCAGCCAAGAATTAGCCGGAGGAGGAGAAACGCAGTATTTT. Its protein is CASSQELAGGGETQYF.

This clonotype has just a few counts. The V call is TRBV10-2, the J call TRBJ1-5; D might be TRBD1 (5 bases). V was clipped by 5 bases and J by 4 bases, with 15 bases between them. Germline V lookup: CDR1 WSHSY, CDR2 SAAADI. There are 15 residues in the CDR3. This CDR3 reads CASSSLGGGNQPQHF. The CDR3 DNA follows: TGCGCCAGCAGTTCACTCGGGGGGGGGAATCAGCCCCAGCATTTT.

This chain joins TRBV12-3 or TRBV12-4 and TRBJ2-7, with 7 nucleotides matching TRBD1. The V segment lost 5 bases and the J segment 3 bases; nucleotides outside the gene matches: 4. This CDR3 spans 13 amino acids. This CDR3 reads CASSIRQGYEQYF. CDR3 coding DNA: TGTGCCAGCAGTATACGACAGGGCTACGAGCAGTACTTC.

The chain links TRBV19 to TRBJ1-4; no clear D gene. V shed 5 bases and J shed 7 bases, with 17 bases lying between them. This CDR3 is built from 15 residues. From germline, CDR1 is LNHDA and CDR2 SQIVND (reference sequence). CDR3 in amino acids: CASSVEGREGEKLFF. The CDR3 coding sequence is TGTGCCAGTAGTGTCGAGGGTCGGGAGGGTGAAAAACTGTTTTTT.

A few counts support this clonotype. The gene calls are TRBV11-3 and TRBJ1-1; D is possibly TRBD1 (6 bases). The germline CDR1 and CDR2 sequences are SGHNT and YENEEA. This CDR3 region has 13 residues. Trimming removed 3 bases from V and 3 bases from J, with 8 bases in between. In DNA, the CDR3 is TGTGCCAGCAGCTTTAACAGGGACACTGAAGCTTTCTTT. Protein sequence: CASSFNRDTEAFF.

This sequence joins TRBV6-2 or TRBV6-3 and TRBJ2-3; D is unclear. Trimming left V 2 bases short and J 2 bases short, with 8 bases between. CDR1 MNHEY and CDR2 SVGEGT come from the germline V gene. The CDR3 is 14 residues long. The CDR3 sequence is CASSYNFNTDTQYF. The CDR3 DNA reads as TGTGCCAGCAGTTACAACTTTAACACAGATACGCAGTATTTT.

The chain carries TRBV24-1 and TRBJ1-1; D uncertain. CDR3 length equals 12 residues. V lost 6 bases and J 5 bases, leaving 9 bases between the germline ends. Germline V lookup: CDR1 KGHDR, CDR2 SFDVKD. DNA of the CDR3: TGTGCCACCAGTCGGGTGGGGACTGAAGCTTTCTTT. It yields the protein CATSRVGTEAFF.

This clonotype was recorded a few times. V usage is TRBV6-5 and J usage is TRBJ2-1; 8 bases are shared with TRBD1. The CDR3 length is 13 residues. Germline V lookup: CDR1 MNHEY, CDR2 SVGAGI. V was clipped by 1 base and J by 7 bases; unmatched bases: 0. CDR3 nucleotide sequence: TGTGCCAGCAGTTACTGGACAGGGAATGAGCAGTTCTTC. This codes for CASSYWTGNEQFF.

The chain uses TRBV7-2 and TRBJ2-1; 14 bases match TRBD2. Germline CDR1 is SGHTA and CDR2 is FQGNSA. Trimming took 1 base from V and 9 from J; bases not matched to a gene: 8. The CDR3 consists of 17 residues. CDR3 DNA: TGTGCCAGCAGCTTAGGACTAGCGGGAGGGCCGCTCGGTGAGCAGTTCTTC. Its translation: CASSLGLAGGPLGEQFF.

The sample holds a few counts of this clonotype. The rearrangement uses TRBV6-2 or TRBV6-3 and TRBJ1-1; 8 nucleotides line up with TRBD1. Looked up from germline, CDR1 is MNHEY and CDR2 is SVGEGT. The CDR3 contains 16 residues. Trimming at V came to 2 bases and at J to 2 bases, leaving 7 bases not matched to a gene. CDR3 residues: CASSYPPGGLNTEAFF. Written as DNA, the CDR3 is TGTGCCAGCAGTTACCCCCCAGGGGGCTTAAACACTGAAGCTTTCTTT.

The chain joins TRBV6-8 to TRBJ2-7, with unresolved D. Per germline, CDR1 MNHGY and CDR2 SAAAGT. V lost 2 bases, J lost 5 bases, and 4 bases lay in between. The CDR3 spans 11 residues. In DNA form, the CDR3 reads TGTGCCAGCAGTTACGCCCACGAGCAGTACTTC. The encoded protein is CASSYAHEQYF.

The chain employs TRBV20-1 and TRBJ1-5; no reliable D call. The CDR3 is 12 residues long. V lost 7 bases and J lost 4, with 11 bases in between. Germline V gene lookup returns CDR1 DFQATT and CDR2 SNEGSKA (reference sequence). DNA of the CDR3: TGCAGTGTTCAGGCGGAAAATCAGCCCCAGCATTTT. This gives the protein CSVQAENQPQHF.

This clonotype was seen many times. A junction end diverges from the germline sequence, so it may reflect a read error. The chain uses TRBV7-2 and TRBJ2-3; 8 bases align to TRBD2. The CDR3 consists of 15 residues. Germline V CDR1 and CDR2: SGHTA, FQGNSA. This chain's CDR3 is CASSLAGLEEDTQYF. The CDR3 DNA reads TGTGCCAGCAGCCTAGCGGGCCTAGAAGAAGATACGCAGTATTTT.

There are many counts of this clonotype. This CDR3 reads CASSGGTSSRPWDEQFF. In DNA, the CDR3 is TGTGCCAGCAGCGGGGGGACTAGCTCTAGACCCTGGGATGAGCAGTTCTTC. V usage is TRBV7-8 and J usage is TRBJ2-1; 9 bases are a match to TRBD2. V was clipped by 5 bases and J by 8 bases; unmatched bases: 16. The germline V gene encodes CDR1 SGHVS and CDR2 FQNEAQ. This CDR3 has 17 amino acids.

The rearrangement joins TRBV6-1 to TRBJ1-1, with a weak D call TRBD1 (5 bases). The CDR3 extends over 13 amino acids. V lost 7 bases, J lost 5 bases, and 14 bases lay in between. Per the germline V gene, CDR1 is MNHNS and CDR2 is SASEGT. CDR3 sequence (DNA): TGTGCCAGCACCTATCCAGGGAGGACTGAAGCTTTCTTT. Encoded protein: CASTYPGRTEAFF.

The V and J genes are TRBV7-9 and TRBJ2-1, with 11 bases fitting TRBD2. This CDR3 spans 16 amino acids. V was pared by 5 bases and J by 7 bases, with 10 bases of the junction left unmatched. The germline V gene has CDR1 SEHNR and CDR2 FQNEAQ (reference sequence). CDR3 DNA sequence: TGTGCCAGCAGCGTGATCGCGCTAGCGGGGGGAAATGAGCAGTTCTTC. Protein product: CASSVIALAGGNEQFF. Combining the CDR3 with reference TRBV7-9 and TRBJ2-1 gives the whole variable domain DTGVSQNPRHKITKRGQNVTFRCDPISEHNRLYWYRQTLGQGPEFLTYFQNEAQLEKSRLLSDRFSAERPKGSFSTLEIQRTEQGDSAMYLCASSVIALAGGNEQFFGPGTRLTVL.

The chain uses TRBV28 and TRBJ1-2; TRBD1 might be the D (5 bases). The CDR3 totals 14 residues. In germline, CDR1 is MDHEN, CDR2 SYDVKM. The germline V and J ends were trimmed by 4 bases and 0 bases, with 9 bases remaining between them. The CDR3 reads CASSSTAPNYGYTF. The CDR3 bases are TGTGCCAGCAGTTCGACAGCCCCTAACTATGGCTACACCTTC.